This T cell receptor (beta chain) was sequenced during a study of shared clonotypes between healthy human individuals. Across the study: Researchers drew samples from a couple of women and three men aged 18 to 49. Three plates each covered CD4 naive and memory; CD8 naive two, CD8 memory one. Study results and limitations: Generation probabilities were higher for clonotypes shared across all four sorted-subset donors than for unshared ones.

Turning to this clone: The antigen remains undetermined.

Assay: immunoSEQ multiplex PCR; the TCRdb copy retains only in-frame clones and omits some. Among around 2.1 million clones listed, just over 90% were seen once. It was CD45RO-negative cells, positively selected for CCR7, that made up naive CD8 cells, with terminally differentiated effector memory CD45RA+ cells excluded. The CDR3 is 14 residues long. The germline V gene encodes CDR1 SGHDN and CDR2 FVKESK. Deletions cut 3 bases from V and 1 base from J, with 7 bases between. This receptor was obtained from a man between 18 and 35 years old in good health. Some clones in this sample may be carry-over from other donors' samples. The rearrangement uses TRBV14 and TRBJ2-1, with D possibly TRBD2 on 5 matching bases. Specimen: naive CD8+ T cells from PBMCs. The CDR3 loop is CASSHSGSYNEQFF. CDR3 DNA: TGTGCCAGCAGCCATTCGGGGTCCTACAATGAGCAGTTCTTC.